The next 14 T cell receptor beta chains were all read from a single sample in a study of CD8+CD57+ T cells in acquired aplastic anemia. The use of genomic DNA as template underpinned the TCR beta VDJ and CDR3 profiling. TCRdb called the reads again in MiXCR, with one record for every CDR3 protein. This sample has 200,000 or so distinct CDR3 sequences, with about three fifths found just once. Sequences were obtained from sorted CD4+, CD8+, or CD8+CD57+ T cells (not recorded which) from PBMCs. The receptors were sampled from a human donor with severe aplastic anemia or a healthy control (not recorded which).

The chain couples TRBV7-6 to TRBJ1-2; tentatively, D is TRBD1 (6 bases). In germline, CDR1 is SGHVS, CDR2 FNYEAQ. This CDR3 is built from 14 residues. V was trimmed by 2 bases and J by 8 bases, leaving 15 bases between them. The CDR3 reads CASSLTGQGLGYTF. Written as DNA, the CDR3 is TGTGCCAGCAGCTTAACGGGACAAGGTTTGGGCTACACCTTC. Variable domain in full (rest from reference TRBV7-6 and TRBJ1-2): GAGVSQSPRYKVTKRGQDVALRCDPISGHVSLYWYRQALGQGPEFLTYFNYEAQQDKSGLPNDRFSAERPEGSISTLTIQRTEQRDSAMYRCASSLTGQGLGYTFGSGTRLTVV.

The chain has TRBV7-9 and TRBJ2-7; 11 bases map to TRBD1. The CDR3 is 14 amino acids. V lost 3 bases, J lost 2 bases, and 0 bases stayed unmatched. Germline assignment: CDR1 SEHNR and CDR2 FQNEAQ (reference sequence). The CDR3, as DNA: TGTGCCAGCAGCTTGGACAGGGGGCCCTACGAGCAGTACTTC. Translating it yields CASSLDRGPYEQYF. Looking up the rest from reference TRBV7-9 and TRBJ2-7 gives the full variable domain: DTGVSQNPRHKITKRGQNVTFRCDPISEHNRLYWYRQTLGQGPEFLTYFQNEAQLEKSRLLSDRFSAERPKGSFSTLEIQRTEQGDSAMYLCASSLDRGPYEQYFGPGTRLTVT.

V gene TRBV7-9 combines with J gene TRBJ2-7, with 9 bases aligning to TRBD1. The CDR3 spans 15 residues. Germline lookup yields CDR1 SEHNR and CDR2 FQNEAQ (reference sequence). V dropped 3 bases and J dropped 0; count of bases not matched to a gene: 3. CDR3 DNA: TGTGCCAGCAGCTTCTCGACAGGGGGCTCCTACGAGCAGTACTTC. Translation gives CASSFSTGGSYEQYF.

The chain is built from TRBV20-1 and TRBJ1-2; D gene unclear. V dropped 4 bases and J dropped 5 bases, with 8 bases sitting between them. This CDR3 has 11 amino acids. Germline-derived CDR1 and CDR2 are DFQATT and SNEGSKA (reference sequence). The CDR3 DNA reads TGCAGTGCTAACAAGGAGTATGGCTACACCTTC. It yields the protein CSANKEYGYTF.

The chain employs TRBV20-1 and TRBJ2-7; TRBD1 matches at 12 bases. After removal of 3 bases from V and 7 bases from J, the junction contained 4 bases not matched to a gene. The germline CDR1 and CDR2 sequences are DFQATT and SNEGSKA (reference sequence). CDR3 length: 13 amino acids. CDR3 loop: CSASGDRGLEQYF. The CDR3, as DNA: TGCAGTGCTAGTGGGGACAGGGGGCTTGAGCAGTACTTC.

The chain is built from TRBV29-1 and TRBJ2-5; 7 bases align to TRBD1. With V trimmed by 2 bases and J by 5 bases, 5 bases remained unmatched. CDR3 length equals 13 residues. Germline V CDR1 and CDR2: SQVTM, ANQGSEA. Here the CDR3 DNA reads TGCAGCGTTGAAAGGGGGCTGGGGGAGACCCAGTACTTC. It encodes CSVERGLGETQYF.

V gene TRBV30 combines with J gene TRBJ2-7; 11 bases are shared with TRBD1. Germline V lookup: CDR1 GTSNPN, CDR2 SVGIG (reference sequence). V shed 3 bases and J 3 bases; nucleotides not matched to a gene: 4. The CDR3 runs to 14 residues. The CDR3 loop is CAWRYGTGGYEQYF. The CDR3 bases are TGTGCCTGGAGATACGGGACAGGGGGCTACGAGCAGTACTTC.

This clonotype has a handful of counts. The genes are TRBV2 and TRBJ2-7, with a weak D call TRBD2 (5 bases). V was cut by 4 bases and J by 2 bases, with 15 bases left in between. The CDR3 runs to 15 residues. Germline V CDR1 and CDR2: SNHLY, FYNNEI. The CDR3 nucleotides read TGTGCCAGCAGTGCTACCGGCCGGGAAGCCTACGAGCAGTACTTC. Translating it yields CASSATGREAYEQYF.

Remarks on this clonotype: The limits of the CDR3 on the DNA are not certain, so only TCRdb's listed CDR3 is given. The V gene is TRBV29-1, the J gene TRBJ1-1; the table assigns TRBD1, which was not confirmed against the DNA. Inclusive of both ends, the CDR3 amounts to 21 amino acids. The germline gives CDR1 SQVTM, CDR2 ANQGSEA. The CDR3 protein is CSLTGNDYGYTFGSGTREAFF.

This clonotype was observed once. The chain couples TRBV2 to TRBJ2-2, with TRBD2 matching 13 bases. The CDR3 is made up of 15 amino acids. Germline trimming cut 6 bases from V and 6 bases from J; bases unmatched to any gene: 4. From germline, CDR1 is SNHLY and CDR2 FYNNEI. CDR3 sequence: CASSGLAGVSGELFF. In DNA form, the CDR3 reads TGTGCCAGCAGCGGACTAGCGGGAGTGTCCGGGGAGCTGTTTTTT.

The CDR3 bases are TGTGCCACCAGTGATTTGGGGGGAGGAGATACGCAGTATTTT. Its translation is CATSDLGGGDTQYF. The chain joins TRBV24-1 to TRBJ2-3, with D possibly matching TRBD2 (6 bases). CDR1 is KGHDR and CDR2 is SFDVKD in the germline V gene. Trimming stripped 0 bases from V and 5 bases from J, with 8 bases between. The CDR3 has 14 amino acids.

This clonotype has only one observation. This sequence joins TRBV4-3 and TRBJ1-3; 10 nucleotides align to TRBD1. The CDR3 loop spans 15 amino acids. Germline CDR1 is LGHNA and CDR2 is YSLEER. Trimming removed 4 bases from V and 4 bases from J; junction bases left unmatched: 4. The CDR3 nucleotides are TGCGCCAGCAGCCGAGAGACAGGGGGCGGAAACACCATATATTTT. It encodes CASSRETGGGNTIYF.

V usage is TRBV9 and J usage is TRBJ1-4, with 7 bases fitting TRBD1. Germline V gives CDR1 SGDLS, CDR2 YYNGEE. The J segment lost 8 bases and the V segment lost 0 bases, leaving 7 bases of the junction unmatched. The CDR3 is 15 residues long. CDR3 DNA sequence: TGTGCCAGCAGCGTAGCGGACAGGAAGGACGAAAAACTGTTTTTT. Residues: CASSVADRKDEKLFF.

This chain links TRBV20-1 with TRBJ2-1, with D possibly matching TRBD1 (5 bases). The length of the CDR3 is 16 residues. V lost 2 bases and J lost 5, with 19 bases in between. Germline V CDR1 and CDR2: DFQATT, SNEGSKA (reference sequence). The CDR3 nucleotides read TGCAGTGCTAGACCCAGGGCAAACTGGTATGACAATGAGCAGTTCTTC. The encoded protein is CSARPRANWYDNEQFF.